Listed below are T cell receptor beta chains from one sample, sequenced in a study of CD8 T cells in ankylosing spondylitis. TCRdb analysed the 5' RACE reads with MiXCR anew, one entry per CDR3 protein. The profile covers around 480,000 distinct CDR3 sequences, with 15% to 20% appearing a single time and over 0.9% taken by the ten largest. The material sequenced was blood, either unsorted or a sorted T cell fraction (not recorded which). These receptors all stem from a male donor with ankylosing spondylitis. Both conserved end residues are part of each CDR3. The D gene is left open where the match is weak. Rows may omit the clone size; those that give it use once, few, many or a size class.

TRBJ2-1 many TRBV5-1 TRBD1 CASSEGQSSYNEQFF TGCGCCAGCAGCGAGGGACAGAGCTCCTACAATGAGCAGTTCTTC
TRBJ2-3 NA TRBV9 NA CASSALESTDTQYF TGTGCCAGCAGCGCCCTGGAGAGCACAGATACGCAGTATTTT
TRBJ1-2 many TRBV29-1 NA CSVEGQGRAYGYTF TGCAGCGTTGAAGGGCAGGGAAGGGCTTATGGCTACACCTTC
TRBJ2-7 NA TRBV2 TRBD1 CASSVGQGAGYEQYF TGTGCCAGCAGTGTCGGACAGGGGGCAGGGTACGAGCAGTACTTC
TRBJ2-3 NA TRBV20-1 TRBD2 CSASKRGGADTQYF TGCAGTGCTAGTAAGCGGGGAGGTGCAGATACGCAGTATTTT
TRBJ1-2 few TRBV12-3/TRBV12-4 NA CASSLQGSHYGYTF TGTGCCAGCAGTTTACAGGGGAGTCACTATGGCTACACCTTC
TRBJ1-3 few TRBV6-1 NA CASSEFSVTSSGNTIYF TGTGCCAGCAGTGAATTCTCCGTCACCAGCTCTGGAAACACCATATATTTT
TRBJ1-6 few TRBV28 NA CASSLYGGGSPLHF TGTGCCAGCAGTTTATACGGAGGGGGATCACCCCTCCACTTT
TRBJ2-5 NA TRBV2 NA CASSGVYREETQYF TGTGCCAGCAGTGGAGTCTACAGGGAAGAGACCCAGTACTTC
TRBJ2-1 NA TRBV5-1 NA CASSLGLEPYNEQFF TGCGCCAGCAGCTTGGGGCTAGAGCCGTACAATGAGCAGTTCTTC
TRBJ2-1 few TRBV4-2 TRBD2 CASSPPVSGGAAEQFF TGTGCCAGCAGCCCCCCGGTCAGCGGGGGGGCCGCTGAGCAGTTCTTC
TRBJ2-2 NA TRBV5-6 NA CASSPTTGSINTGELFF TGTGCCAGCAGCCCGACCACGGGCAGCATTAACACCGGGGAGCTGTTTTTT
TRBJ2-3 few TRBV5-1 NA CASSPSPVAGQADTQYF TGCGCCAGCAGCCCCTCGCCCGTAGCGGGACAGGCAGATACGCAGTATTTT
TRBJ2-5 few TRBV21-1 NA CASSNMGKTQYF TGTGCCAGCAGCAACATGGGGAAGACCCAGTACTTC
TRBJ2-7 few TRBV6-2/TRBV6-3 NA CASSYLGDTNYEQYF TGTGCCAGCAGTTACCTCGGCGACACCAACTACGAGCAGTACTTC
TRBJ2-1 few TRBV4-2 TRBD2 CASSPLGGPLSNEQFF TGTGCCAGCAGCCCTCTGGGAGGGCCCCTCTCCAATGAGCAGTTCTTC
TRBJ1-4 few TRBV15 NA CATSRDRGVSEKLFF TGTGCCACCAGCAGAGATCGAGGGGTGTCTGAAAAACTGTTTTTT
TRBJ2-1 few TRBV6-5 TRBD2 CASSHGGGTYNEQFF TGTGCCAGCAGTCACGGGGGGGGCACCTACAATGAGCAGTTCTTC
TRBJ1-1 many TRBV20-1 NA CSARGSGRGYTEAFF TGCAGTGCTAGAGGTTCGGGCAGGGGATACACTGAAGCTTTCTTT
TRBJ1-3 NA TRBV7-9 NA CASSLDSMDTIYF TGTGCCAGCAGCTTGGACAGTATGGACACCATATATTTT
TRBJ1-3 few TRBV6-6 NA CASRSSSGNTIYF TGTGCCAGCAGGTCAAGCTCTGGAAACACCATATATTTT
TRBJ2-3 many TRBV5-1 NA CASSSLATRDTQYF TGCGCCAGCAGCTCCCTCGCCACGAGAGATACGCAGTATTTT
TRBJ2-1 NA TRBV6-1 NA CASSEKVGGGLEQFF TGTGCCAGCAGTGAAAAAGTGGGAGGGGGTCTTGAGCAGTTCTTC
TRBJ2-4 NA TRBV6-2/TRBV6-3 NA CASSQVGTVRAKNIQYF TGTGCCAGCAGTCAGGTCGGGACGGTCCGAGCCAAAAACATTCAGTACTTC